The 28 T cell receptor beta chains listed next were all sequenced from one sample in a study of blood T cell repertoires in COVID-19 (dated by TCRdb to about 2020). Library method: the immunoSEQ multiplex PCR assay. Not all clones reach the TCRdb copy of this immuneACCESS table, which keeps in-frame sequences only. Checked studies attribute under half of the gap to unresolved V genes and leave the rest unexplained. This sample lists 100,000 to 150,000 clones; 82% were detected once. 4% to 5% of the sample lies in the top ten. Material: peripheral blood. Receptor source: a woman aged 70-85 years with acute or convalescent COVID-19.

The V gene is TRBV14, the J gene TRBJ2-1; 7 positions match TRBD1. Germline V gene sequence: CDR1 SGHDN, CDR2 FVKESK. This CDR3 is 17 amino acids long. Trimming took 6 bases from V and 0 from J; bases not matched to a gene: 11. Here the CDR3 reads CASRRTGTESSYNEQFF. CDR3 coding DNA: TGTGCCAGCAGGCGAACCGGGACAGAAAGCTCCTACAATGAGCAGTTCTTC.

The chain recombines TRBV7-2 with TRBJ2-7; maybe TRBD2 (7 bases). Germline CDR1 and CDR2: SGHTA and FQGNSA. This CDR3 has 15 residues. V was trimmed by 5 bases and J by 0 bases, leaving 14 bases between them. CDR3 DNA sequence: TGTGCCAGCAGCCTCGGGGGGCAGGGCTCCTACGAGCAGTACTTC. It codes for CASSLGGQGSYEQYF. Together with reference TRBV7-2 and TRBJ2-7, the CDR3 gives the full variable domain: GAGVSQSPSNKVTEKGKDVELRCDPISGHTALYWYRQSLGQGLEFLIYFQGNSAPDKSGLPSDRFSAERTGGSVSTLTIQRTQQEDSAVYLCASSLGGQGSYEQYFGPGTRLTVT.

The chain carries TRBV5-1 and TRBJ2-1; 11 bases agree with TRBD2. After removal of 0 bases from V and 7 bases from J, the junction contained 6 bases not matched to a gene. Per germline, CDR1 SGHRS and CDR2 YFSETQ. The CDR3 loop spans 16 amino acids. This CDR3 is CASSLELAGGGNEQFF. DNA for the CDR3: TGCGCCAGCAGCTTGGAGCTAGCGGGGGGTGGTAATGAGCAGTTCTTC.

The chain employs TRBV5-1 and TRBJ2-1, with 8 bases matching TRBD2. The germline CDR1 and CDR2 sequences are SGHRS and YFSETQ. The trim removed 7 bases at V and 8 bases at J, leaving 14 bases unmatched. This CDR3 spans 15 amino acids. The CDR3 is CASHWTGGAVDEQFF. The CDR3, as DNA: TGCGCCAGCCACTGGACCGGGGGGGCCGTCGATGAGCAGTTCTTC. Using reference TRBV5-1 and TRBJ2-1 for the parts outside the CDR3, the full variable domain is KAGVTQTPRYLIKTRGQQVTLSCSPISGHRSVSWYQQTPGQGLQFLFEYFSETQRNKGNFPGRFSGRQFSNSRSEMNVSTLELGDSALYLCASHWTGGAVDEQFFGPGTRLTVL.

The J gene is TRBJ2-3, the V gene TRBV11-3; possibly TRBD2 for D (6 bases). There are 15 residues in the CDR3. The V gene lost 1 base and the J gene lost 4 bases, with 12 bases spanning the gap. Germline V lookup: CDR1 SGHNT, CDR2 YENEEA. The CDR3 sequence is CASSLGLAISDTQYF. For the CDR3, the DNA is TGTGCCAGCAGCTTAGGGCTAGCGATCTCAGATACGCAGTATTTT.

This clone occurred once. The V and J genes are TRBV30 and TRBJ1-2; TRBD1 agrees at 7 bases. The CDR3 contains 13 residues. Germline CDR1 and CDR2: GTSNPN and SVGIG (reference sequence). CDR3 nucleotides: TGTGCTGAGGGGGCCCAACTTAACTATGGCTACACCTTC. The encoded protein is CAEGAQLNYGYTF.

This clone has only a few counts. The chain employs TRBV7-8 and TRBJ1-2; 8 bases match TRBD1. Germline CDR1 SGHVS, CDR2 FQNEAQ. This CDR3 is 12 amino acids long. V gave up 5 bases and J gave up 6 bases; unmatched junction bases: 2. The CDR3 DNA reads as TGTGCCAGCAGCGCACAGGGGGATGGCTACACCTTC. It yields the protein CASSAQGDGYTF. The whole variable domain, remainder taken from reference TRBV7-8 and TRBJ1-2, is GAGVSQSPRYKVAKRGQDVALRCDPISGHVSLFWYQQALGQGPEFLTYFQNEAQLDKSGLPSDRFFAERPEGSVSTLKIQRTQQEDSAVYLCASSAQGDGYTFGSGTRLTVV.

At least ten counts were recorded for this clone. The genes are TRBV7-9 and TRBJ1-1; 7 bases agree with TRBD1. Germline values: CDR1 SEHNR, CDR2 FQNEAQ (reference sequence). J lost 1 base, V lost 4 bases, and 6 bases had no gene match. There are 15 residues in the CDR3. The CDR3 sequence: CASSYTGVRNTEAFF. Written as DNA, the CDR3 is TGTGCCAGCAGCTATACAGGGGTGCGGAACACTGAAGCTTTCTTT.

This chain joins TRBV10-1 and TRBJ2-3; 7 bases are shared with TRBD1. Per the germline V gene, CDR1 is WNHNN and CDR2 is SYGVQD (reference sequence). The V gene end was trimmed by 4 bases and the J gene end by 1 base; junction bases not matched to a gene: 8. CDR3 length: 16 residues. The CDR3 DNA is TGCGCCAGCAGTGCCAGACAGGGTTGGGGCACAGATACGCAGTATTTT. Translation: CASSARQGWGTDTQYF.

The chain links TRBV6-5 to TRBJ1-6, with 7 bases matching TRBD1. The V gene end was trimmed by 4 bases and the J gene end by 6 bases; junction bases not matched to a gene: 3. From germline, CDR1 is MNHEY and CDR2 SVGAGI. The CDR3 has 14 residues. This CDR3 reads CASSWNRGNSPLHF. CDR3 DNA sequence: TGTGCCAGCAGTTGGAACAGGGGTAATTCACCCCTCCACTTT.

The chain's CDR3 is CATSRVPGGNQPQHF. CDR3 in DNA: TGTGCCACCAGCAGAGTTCCAGGGGGCAATCAGCCCCAGCATTTT. The chain joins TRBV15 to TRBJ1-5; tentatively, D is TRBD1 (6 bases). Germline CDR1 reads LNHNV; CDR2 reads YYDKDF (reference sequence). CDR3 size: 15 residues. V was clipped by 1 base and J by 2 bases, with 9 bases between them. Full variable domain (remainder filled in from reference TRBV15 and TRBJ1-5): DAMVIQNPRYQVTQFGKPVTLSCSQTLNHNVMYWYQQKSSQAPKLLFHYYDKDFNNEADTPDNFQSRRPNTSFCFLDIRSPGLGDTAMYLCATSRVPGGNQPQHFGDGTRLSIL.

Comments on this clone: One end of the junction fails to match germline, which may point to a read error. This chain uses TRBV19 with TRBJ1-5; TRBD1 aligns across 8 bases. Germline assignment: CDR1 LNHDA and CDR2 SQIVND (reference sequence). The CDR3 is 16 amino acids. The CDR3 bases are TGTGCCAGTAGTCCCAGACAGGGGAATAGCGATCAGCCCCAGCATTTT. Protein: CASSPRQGNSDQPQHF.

V gene TRBV6-2 or TRBV6-3 combines with J gene TRBJ2-7, with D perhaps TRBD1 (5 bases). The CDR3 loop spans 15 amino acids. The V and J ends lost 2 bases and 2 bases respectively, with 13 bases between them. Germline V CDR1 and CDR2: MNHEY, SVGEGT. The CDR3 DNA follows: TGTGCCAGCAGTTACAAACTCGACAGTCCCTACGAGCAGTACGTC. Translated: CASSYKLDSPYEQYV.

The chain recombines TRBV5-5 with TRBJ1-1; D is ambiguous. The length of the CDR3 is 13 residues. Germline V gives CDR1 SGHKS, CDR2 YYEKEE (reference sequence). Trimming took 2 bases from V and 1 from J, leaving 6 bases between them. The CDR3 bases are TGTGCCAGCAGCTTTAGCCAGAACACTGAAGCTTTCTTT. It specifies CASSFSQNTEAFF.

This chain joins TRBV11-3 and TRBJ2-1, with 14 bases that match TRBD2. The CDR3 has 16 residues. The ends lost 4 bases at V and 6 bases at J; junction bases unmatched: 5. Germline V CDR1 and CDR2: SGHNT, YENEEA. The CDR3 loop reads CASSSGTSGSSNEQFF. CDR3 in DNA: TGTGCCAGCAGCTCCGGGACTAGCGGGAGCAGCAATGAGCAGTTCTTC.

This sequence joins TRBV4-1 and TRBJ2-1, with TRBD2 as a possible D gene (6 bases). Germline CDR1 MGHRA, CDR2 YSYEKL. The CDR3 covers 15 residues. Trimming stripped 0 bases from V and 8 bases from J, with 14 bases between. In DNA form, the CDR3 reads TGCGCCAGCAGCCAAGATCGTCTAGCGAGCGATGAGCAGTTCTTC. It is translated as CASSQDRLASDEQFF.

This clone was seen just once. The CDR3 nucleotides read TGTGCCAGCAGTGAGGGGGGGGCGGCGAACACCATATATTTT. As protein: CASSEGGAANTIYF. The rearrangement uses TRBV6-1 and TRBJ1-3, with D tentatively TRBD1 (6 bases). V lost 3 bases, J lost 7 bases, and 13 bases lay in between. The CDR3 runs 14 residues. Germline CDR1 is MNHNS and CDR2 is SASEGT.

The chain is built from TRBV5-1 and TRBJ2-5, with TRBD1 identical over 7 bases. The trim removed 3 bases at V and 5 bases at J, leaving 7 bases unmatched. The CDR3 consists of 14 residues. Germline assignment: CDR1 SGHRS and CDR2 YFSETQ. The CDR3 spells CASSSPTGSETQYF. The CDR3, as DNA: TGCGCCAGCAGCTCGCCGACAGGGTCTGAGACCCAGTACTTC.

This chain joins TRBV30 and TRBJ1-6; 8 nucleotides line up with TRBD1. The germline gives CDR1 GTSNPN, CDR2 SVGIG (reference sequence). The CDR3 totals 17 residues. V lost 3 bases and J lost 7; bases outside the gene matches: 14. CDR3 DNA sequence: TGTGCCTGGAGCGACAGGGGACGGGGCCTTTACAATTCACCCCTCCACTTT. Translation: CAWSDRGRGLYNSPLHF.

Only a few counts were recorded for this clone. The chain couples TRBV6-6 to TRBJ1-5; 7 bases agree with TRBD1. J lost 4 bases, V lost 2 bases, and 5 bases had no gene match. From germline, CDR1 is MNHNY and CDR2 SVGAGI (reference sequence). The CDR3 runs 15 residues. CDR3 residues: CASSYPGQQNQPQHF. Written as DNA, the CDR3 is TGTGCCAGCAGTTACCCGGGACAGCAAAATCAGCCCCAGCATTTT.

This chain uses TRBV6-5 with TRBJ1-4; 8 nucleotides line up with TRBD1. V lost 8 bases and J lost 7; bases outside the gene matches: 3. Germline V CDR1 and CDR2: MNHEY, SVGAGI. The CDR3 sequence is 12 residues long. CDR3 loop: CASLQGGEKLFF. DNA for the CDR3: TGTGCCAGCCTACAGGGGGGTGAAAAACTGTTTTTT.

This chain uses TRBV4-2 with TRBJ2-1; 7 nucleotides match TRBD2. CDR3 length: 16 residues. J was trimmed by 6 bases and V by 0 bases; bases with no gene match: 8. Germline V lookup: CDR1 LGHNA, CDR2 YNFKEQ. CDR3 in amino acids: CASSQDVGLAANEQFF. The CDR3 DNA is TGTGCCAGCAGCCAAGACGTGGGGCTAGCGGCCAATGAGCAGTTCTTC.

This clone has only one observation. The chain links TRBV7-9 to TRBJ2-7; 13 positions agree with TRBD2. Germline V gene data show CDR1 as SEHNR and CDR2 as FQNEAQ (reference sequence). With V trimmed by 1 base and J by 7 bases, 1 base remained unmatched. The CDR3 totals 14 residues. CDR3: CASSLEGLAGEQYF. DNA of the CDR3: TGTGCCAGCAGCTTAGAGGGACTAGCGGGAGAGCAGTACTTC.

This clone was seen only a few times. The chain is built from TRBV11-2 and TRBJ1-6; no definite D call. Germline V gene data show CDR1 as SGHAT and CDR2 as FQNNGV. CDR3 length equals 14 residues. Deletions cut 5 bases from V and 3 bases from J, with 8 bases between. This CDR3 is CASSMTGYNSPLHF. Here the CDR3 DNA reads TGTGCCAGCAGCATGACGGGCTATAATTCACCCCTCCACTTT.

This chain links TRBV30 with TRBJ2-3; possibly TRBD1 for D (5 bases). The germline CDR1 and CDR2 sequences are GTSNPN and SVGIG (reference sequence). Trimming left V 3 bases short and J 0 bases short, with 10 bases between. The CDR3 extends over 14 amino acids. The CDR3 DNA reads TGTGCCTGGAGGACAGCCCGTAGCACAGATACGCAGTATTTT. This encodes CAWRTARSTDTQYF.

This sequence joins TRBV7-2 and TRBJ2-7; 10 bases fit TRBD2. The V gene's germline CDR1 is SGHTA and CDR2 FQGNSA. The CDR3 contains 15 residues. Germline trimming cut 4 bases from V and 6 bases from J; bases unmatched to any gene: 9. In DNA, the CDR3 is TGTGCCAGCAGCTCCGGCGGTAGCGGGGGGAGCGAGCAGTACTTC. Translation: CASSSGGSGGSEQYF.

CDR3 loop: CASSYSWDRHYGYTF. As DNA, the CDR3 is TGTGCCAGCAGTTACTCCTGGGACAGGCATTATGGCTACACCTTC. The V call is TRBV6-5, the J call TRBJ1-2; 8 positions agree with TRBD1. This CDR3 spans 15 amino acids. Germline-derived CDR1 and CDR2 are MNHEY and SVGAGI. The J segment lost 5 bases and the V segment lost 0 bases, leaving 5 bases of the junction unmatched.

The CDR3 loop reads CASSQAGGPGTQYF. In nucleotides, the CDR3 is TGTGCCAGCAGCCAAGCGGGGGGGCCTGGGACCCAGTACTTC. The V call is TRBV3-1 (or the pseudogene TRBV3-2), the J call TRBJ2-5, with TRBD2 matching 8 bases. The CDR3 has 14 amino acids. The V segment lost 1 base and the J segment 7 bases; nucleotides outside the gene matches: 5. Germline assignment: CDR1 LGHDT and CDR2 YNNKEL (reference sequence).